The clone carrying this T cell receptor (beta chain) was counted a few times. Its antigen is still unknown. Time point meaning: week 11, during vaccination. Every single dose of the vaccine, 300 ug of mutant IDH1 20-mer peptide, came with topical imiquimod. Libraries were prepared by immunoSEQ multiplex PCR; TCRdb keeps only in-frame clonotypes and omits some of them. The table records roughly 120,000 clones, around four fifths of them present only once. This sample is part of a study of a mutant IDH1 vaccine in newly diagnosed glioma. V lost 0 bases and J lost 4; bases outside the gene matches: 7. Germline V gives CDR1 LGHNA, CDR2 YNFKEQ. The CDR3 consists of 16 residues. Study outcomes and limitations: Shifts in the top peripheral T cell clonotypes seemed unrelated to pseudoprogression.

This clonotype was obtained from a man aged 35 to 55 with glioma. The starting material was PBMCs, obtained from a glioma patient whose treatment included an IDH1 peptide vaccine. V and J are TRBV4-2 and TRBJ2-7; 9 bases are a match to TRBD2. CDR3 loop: CASSQDRLAGPYEQYF. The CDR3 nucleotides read TGTGCCAGCAGCCAAGATCGGCTAGCGGGACCTTACGAGCAGTACTTC.